The 28 T cell receptor beta chains reported below all come from one sample, sequenced in a study of T cell responses to AZD1222 COVID-19 vaccine. Libraries were prepared by immunoSEQ multiplex PCR; TCRdb keeps only in-frame clonotypes and omits some of them. The data show tens of thousands of clones, with around nine tenths seen just once and under 2.5% held by the top ten. Here the sequenced sample was peripheral blood, taken on day 0 of AZD1222 vaccination. Receptor source: an adult in good health.

The chain has TRBV12-3 or TRBV12-4 and TRBJ1-1; maybe TRBD1 (5 bases). V lost 7 bases, J lost 6 bases, and 12 bases lay in between. CDR3 length: 12 amino acids. The CDR3 protein is CASTGGDAEAFF. CDR3 DNA sequence: TGTGCCAGCACCGGAGGGGACGCTGAAGCTTTCTTT.

The chain links TRBV27 to TRBJ2-1; D unclear. Germline CDR1 is MNHEY and CDR2 is SMNVEV (reference sequence). This CDR3 is 14 amino acids long. V lost 4 bases and J 7 bases, leaving 14 bases between the germline ends. The CDR3 is CASSSPLGLNEQFF. For the CDR3, the DNA is TGTGCCAGCAGTTCCCCCCTTGGGTTAAATGAGCAGTTCTTC.

This chain joins TRBV6-5 and TRBJ1-3, with 8 bases that match TRBD1. V lost 5 bases and J lost 4; bases outside the gene matches: 7. The CDR3 consists of 15 residues. The germline V gene encodes CDR1 MNHEY and CDR2 SVGAGI. This CDR3 is CASSQSRTGGNTIYF. The CDR3 nucleotides are TGTGCCAGCAGTCAATCCCGGACAGGGGGAAACACCATATATTTT.

The chain links TRBV7-9 to TRBJ2-7; the match to TRBD1 covers 8 bases. This CDR3 contains 14 residues. Germline-derived CDR1 and CDR2 are SEHNR and FQNEAQ (reference sequence). Trimming cost V 5 bases and J 3 bases; bases outside gene matches: 6. The chain's CDR3 is CASSRTGGGYEQYF. The CDR3 nucleotides are TGTGCCAGCAGCCGAACAGGGGGTGGCTACGAGCAGTACTTC.

The chain uses TRBV7-9 and TRBJ2-7; TRBD1 is a possible D gene (6 bases). Trimming cost V 5 bases and J 5 bases, with 13 bases left between them. The CDR3 consists of 13 residues. CDR1 SEHNR and CDR2 FQNEAQ come from the germline V gene (reference sequence). CDR3 sequence: CASSPPGVDEQYF. In DNA form, the CDR3 reads TGTGCCAGCAGCCCCCCAGGGGTCGACGAGCAGTACTTC. The full variable domain, rest sourced from reference TRBV7-9 and TRBJ2-7, is DTGVSQNPRHKITKRGQNVTFRCDPISEHNRLYWYRQTLGQGPEFLTYFQNEAQLEKSRLLSDRFSAERPKGSFSTLEIQRTEQGDSAMYLCASSPPGVDEQYFGPGTRLTVT.

This clone was seen just once. The rearrangement links TRBV9 to TRBJ2-1, with TRBD1 as a possible D gene (8 bases). Germline V gene sequence: CDR1 SGDLS, CDR2 YYNGEE. Trimming removed 4 bases at V and 6 bases at J, with 17 bases between. The CDR3 has 15 amino acids. The CDR3 bases are TGTGCCAGCAGCCGCGGACAGGGAGGGGGCAATGAGCAGTTCTTC. Translating gives CASSRGQGGGNEQFF.

This clone was picked up one time. This chain joins TRBV2 and TRBJ2-7; no clear D gene. The CDR3 covers 10 residues. V was cut by 8 bases and J by 3 bases, with 5 bases left in between. Germline V CDR1 and CDR2: SNHLY, FYNNEI. CDR3: CASGFYEQYF. CDR3 nucleotide sequence: TGTGCCAGCGGATTCTACGAGCAGTACTTC. Complete variable domain (other parts from reference TRBV2 and TRBJ2-7): EPEVTQTPSHQVTQMGQEVILRCVPISNHLYFYWYRQILGQKVEFLVSFYNNEISEKSEIFDDQFSVERPDGSNFTLKIRSTKLEDSAMYFCASGFYEQYFGPGTRLTVT.

The chain uses TRBV19 and TRBJ2-1; 9 positions match TRBD2. The trim removed 4 bases at V and 3 bases at J, leaving 10 bases unmatched. The CDR3 extends over 17 amino acids. Germline CDR1 reads LNHDA; CDR2 reads SQIVND (reference sequence). The CDR3 sequence is CASSRGTSRNYYNEQFF. Here the CDR3 DNA reads TGTGCCAGTAGTAGGGGGACTAGCCGAAATTACTACAATGAGCAGTTCTTC.

The chain employs TRBV2 and TRBJ1-1; tentative D call: TRBD1 (6 bases). V was shortened by 5 bases and J by 4 bases, with 17 bases between the two germline ends. The CDR3 runs 15 residues. Germline V CDR1 and CDR2: SNHLY, FYNNEI. DNA of the CDR3: TGTGCCAGCAGTTGGGACATCATGGGGGGCACTGAAGCTTTCTTT. Translated: CASSWDIMGGTEAFF.

This chain joins TRBV7-3 and TRBJ2-3, with 10 positions matching TRBD2. This CDR3 comprises 15 residues. With V trimmed by 5 bases and J by 5 bases, 7 bases remained unmatched. Germline loops: CDR1 SGHTA, CDR2 FQGTGA. DNA of the CDR3: TGTGCCAGCAGCAGCACTAGCGGGGCGAAAGATACGCAGTATTTT. Its protein is CASSSTSGAKDTQYF.

The rearrangement links TRBV19 to TRBJ1-5; perhaps TRBD1 as D (6 bases). The V gene lost 7 bases and the J gene lost 7 bases, with 23 bases spanning the gap. The CDR3 runs to 16 residues. Germline V lookup: CDR1 LNHDA, CDR2 SQIVND (reference sequence). The CDR3 spells CASTPREGGTKQPQHF. The CDR3 DNA follows: TGTGCCAGTACCCCCCGTGAGGGGGGGACTAAGCAGCCCCAGCATTTT. The full variable domain, in which reference TRBV19 and TRBJ1-5 provide the parts outside the CDR3, is DGGITQSPKYLFRKEGQNVTLSCEQNLNHDAMYWYRQDPGQGLRLIYYSQIVNDFQKGDIAEGYSVSREKKESFPLTVTSAQKNPTAFYLCASTPREGGTKQPQHFGDGTRLSIL.

The rearrangement links TRBV28 to TRBJ1-1; no reliable D call. V lost 4 bases to trimming and J lost 9 bases, with 12 bases between them. CDR3 length equals 12 residues. From germline, CDR1 is MDHEN and CDR2 SYDVKM. The DNA of the CDR3 is TGTGCCAGCAGTTCCTTACCCAGGAAAGCTTTCTTT. It translates to CASSSLPRKAFF.

This CDR3 reads CASSTTTGPLPSPLHF. The CDR3 coding sequence is TGTGCCAGCAGCACCACGACAGGGCCCCTCCCCTCACCCCTCCACTTT. The gene calls are TRBV9 and TRBJ1-6; 7 bases match TRBD1. Per germline, CDR1 SGDLS and CDR2 YYNGEE. The CDR3 consists of 16 residues. The ends lost 4 bases at V and 10 bases at J; junction bases unmatched: 14.

The V call is TRBV7-9, the J call TRBJ1-2; 9 nucleotides align to TRBD1. After removal of 5 bases from V and 8 bases from J, the junction contained 12 bases not matched to a gene. The CDR3 loop spans 15 amino acids. The V gene's germline CDR1 is SEHNR and CDR2 FQNEAQ (reference sequence). The CDR3 sequence is CASSLGVQGAWGYTF. The CDR3, as DNA: TGTGCCAGCAGCCTCGGGGTACAGGGGGCGTGGGGCTACACCTTC.

The count of this clone is one. The chain links TRBV3-1 (or the pseudogene TRBV3-2) to TRBJ1-5; 9 bases are shared with TRBD1. The CDR3 is 15 amino acids. Losses at the gene ends were 3 bases for V and 6 bases for J; bases not matched to a gene: 6. In germline, CDR1 is LGHDT, CDR2 YNNKEL (reference sequence). The CDR3: CASSQGTGNIQPQHF. CDR3 DNA: TGTGCCAGCAGCCAGGGGACAGGGAATATTCAGCCCCAGCATTTT.

The chain employs TRBV19 and TRBJ1-1; D gene unclear. The CDR3 has 13 residues. V was cut by 3 bases and J by 4 bases, with 9 bases left in between. Germline values: CDR1 LNHDA, CDR2 SQIVND (reference sequence). Written as DNA, the CDR3 is TGTGCCAGTAGTATTTCGGAAAGCACTGAAGCTTTCTTT. It encodes CASSISESTEAFF.

In its sample, this clone was seen once. The rearrangement uses TRBV10-3 and TRBJ1-5, with a weak D call TRBD1 (6 bases). The CDR3 consists of 16 residues. CDR1 and CDR2 from the germline V gene are ENHRY and SYGVKD. V lost 0 bases and J lost 2, with 11 bases in between. CDR3 region: CAISESVSGGNQPQHF. The DNA for the CDR3 is TGTGCCATCAGTGAGTCAGTTTCAGGGGGCAATCAGCCCCAGCATTTT.

A single count supports this clone. This rearrangement joins TRBV7-3 to TRBJ2-1; 13 bases fit TRBD2. This CDR3 contains 18 residues. V gave up 3 bases and J gave up 0 bases; unmatched junction bases: 5. CDR1 and CDR2 (germline): SGHTA, FQGTGA. The CDR3 loop reads CASSLSRTSGSSYNEQFF. CDR3 nucleotides: TGTGCCAGCAGCTTGAGTAGGACTAGCGGGAGCTCCTACAATGAGCAGTTCTTC.

The chain links TRBV4-2 to TRBJ2-2, with a possible D match to TRBD2 (5 bases). Trimming cost V 2 bases and J 2 bases, with 12 bases left between them. Per the germline V gene, CDR1 is LGHNA and CDR2 is YNFKEQ. The CDR3 extends over 16 amino acids. The chain's CDR3 is CASSQNLAINTGELFF. In nucleotides, the CDR3 is TGTGCCAGCAGCCAAAATCTAGCCATCAACACCGGGGAGCTGTTTTTT.

This clone was seen ten or more times. This chain links TRBV3-1 (or the pseudogene TRBV3-2) with TRBJ2-1; 12 nucleotides match TRBD2. Trimming at V came to 2 bases and at J to 4 bases, leaving 0 bases not matched to a gene. In germline, CDR1 is LGHDT, CDR2 YNNKEL (reference sequence). This CDR3 comprises 15 residues. Written as DNA, the CDR3 is TGTGCCAGCAGCCAACTAGCGGGAGGGTACAATGAGCAGTTCTTC. It specifies CASSQLAGGYNEQFF.

V gene TRBV18 combines with J gene TRBJ1-6; TRBD1 matches 12 bases. The CDR3 extends over 18 amino acids. Germline lookup yields CDR1 KGHSH and CDR2 LQKENI. The junction had 11 bases not matched to a gene; V was cut back by 3 bases and J by 8 bases. The CDR3 sequence is CASSPSVPGQGAHSPLHF. The CDR3 bases are TGTGCCAGCTCACCCTCGGTACCGGGACAGGGGGCGCATTCACCCCTCCACTTT.

V usage is TRBV6-4 and J usage is TRBJ2-2, with D perhaps TRBD2 (5 bases). The germline V gene encodes CDR1 MRHNA and CDR2 SNTAGT. V lost 0 bases, J lost 0 bases, and 11 bases lay in between. The CDR3 totals 17 residues. The CDR3 region is CASSDSSEGTNTGELFF. CDR3 nucleotide sequence: TGTGCCAGCAGTGACTCGAGTGAGGGTACGAACACCGGGGAGCTGTTTTTT.

The chain links TRBV19 to TRBJ1-2, with 9 positions matching TRBD1. The germline V gene encodes CDR1 LNHDA and CDR2 SQIVND (reference sequence). V dropped 5 bases and J dropped 8; count of bases not matched to a gene: 12. This CDR3 has 15 residues. The CDR3 loop is CASSPRTGEGYGYTF. In nucleotides, the CDR3 is TGTGCCAGTAGTCCCAGGACAGGGGAAGGCTACGGCTACACCTTC.

The chain couples TRBV18 to TRBJ1-1; TRBD1 matches at 8 bases. V shed 5 bases and J 1 base; nucleotides not matched to a gene: 6. CDR3 length: 15 amino acids. Germline lookup yields CDR1 KGHSH and CDR2 LQKENI. The DNA of the CDR3 is TGTGCCAGCTCATCGACAGGGACAGGGAACACTGAAGCTTTCTTT. Translation gives CASSSTGTGNTEAFF. Filled out from reference TRBV18 and TRBJ1-1, the complete variable domain reads NAGVMQNPRHLVRRRGQEARLRCSPMKGHSHVYWYRQLPEEGLKFMVYLQKENIIDESGMPKERFSAEFPKEGPSILRIQQVVRGDSAAYFCASSSTGTGNTEAFFGQGTRLTVV.

The chain joins TRBV6-2 or TRBV6-3 to TRBJ1-6; D possibly corresponds to TRBD1 (5 bases). Germline V gives CDR1 MNHEY, CDR2 SVGEGT. Trimming took 2 bases from V and 11 from J, leaving 13 bases between them. The CDR3 length is 14 residues. The DNA for the CDR3 is TGTGCCAGCAGTTACAGGGGAGTGGGTCCACCCCTCCACTTT. It specifies CASSYRGVGPPLHF.

J is TRBJ1-1 and V is TRBV2; TRBD1 agrees at 8 bases. The CDR3 loop spans 15 amino acids. V trimming: 7 bases; J trimming: 1 base; junction bases outside the gene matches: 8. Germline-derived CDR1 and CDR2 are SNHLY and FYNNEI. CDR3 nucleotide sequence: TGTGCCAGCACCCATCCCGGGACAGGGAACACTGAAGCTTTCTTT. Its protein is CASTHPGTGNTEAFF.

The chain combines TRBV6-5 with TRBJ2-7; tentatively, D is TRBD2 (5 bases). V lost 0 bases and J 2 bases, leaving 11 bases between the germline ends. The CDR3 runs to 15 residues. Germline values: CDR1 MNHEY, CDR2 SVGAGI. CDR3 in DNA: TGTGCCAGCAGTTACTCGCATCTAGCCGCCTACGAGCAGTACTTC. This translates into CASSYSHLAAYEQYF.

This rearrangement joins TRBV4-3 to TRBJ1-6; no clear D gene. Germline V gives CDR1 LGHNA, CDR2 YSLEER. This CDR3 spans 14 amino acids. The V end lost 4 bases, the J end lost 0 bases, and 4 bases lay between the germline ends. The CDR3 DNA reads as TGCGCCAGCAGCCGGAGCTCCTATAATTCACCCCTCCACTTT. Its translation: CASSRSSYNSPLHF.